These T cell receptor beta chains were read from a single sample in a study of blood T cell repertoires in COVID-19. Produced via immunoSEQ multiplex PCR; TCRdb's table is partial and in-frame only. This sample has 130,000 to 150,000 clones, with roughly 84% found just once. Material: peripheral blood. These receptors all stem from a woman between 50 and 59 years old in a cohort sampled during active or convalescent COVID-19. The CDR3 runs from the conserved cysteine through the conserved F or W. D genes are given only for firm matches. Size is stated for part of the rows, as once, few or many counts, or as a class when the clone is expanded.

J,V,D,size,DNA,CDR3
TRBJ2-7,TRBV3-1/TRBV3-2,TRBD1,-,TGTGCCAGCAGCCTCGACAGGGGGGCCTACGAGCAGTACTTC,CASSLDRGAYEQYF
TRBJ2-7,TRBV6-5,TRBD1,-,TGTGCCAGCAGTTACTCTGGGACAGGGGGCTACGAGCAGTACTTC,CASSYSGTGGYEQYF
TRBJ2-1,TRBV5-6,-,-,TGTGCCAGCAGCTTAGGCAGGATCTCCAACAATGAGCAGTTCTTC,CASSLGRISNNEQFF
TRBJ1-3,TRBV6-6,-,-,TGTGCCAGCTACGGGTGGTTGGGCTCTGGAAACACCATATATTTT,CASYGWLGSGNTIYF
TRBJ1-5,TRBV5-1,-,many,TGCGCCAGCAGCTTGGAAGGGGGGGCGATGGGACAGCCCCAGCATTTT,CASSLEGGAMGQPQHF
TRBJ1-1,TRBV2,TRBD1,few,TGTGCCAGCAGTGAAGCGCTGGCGCACGACAGGGCTAGGGGTGAAGCTTTCTTT,CASSEALAHDRARGEAFF
TRBJ1-1,TRBV6-6,TRBD1,-,TGTGCCAGCAGTCGACCCCCCCCGGGACAGCGGAACACTGAAGCTTTCTTT,CASSRPPPGQRNTEAFF
TRBJ1-2,TRBV6-5,-,-,TGTGCCAGCAGACCGCGCGGAGGGGAAGGCTATGGCTACACCTTC,CASRPRGGEGYGYTF
TRBJ1-1,TRBV12-3/TRBV12-4,-,-,TGTGCCAGCAGTTTGGGCGGGCTCACTGAAGCTTTCTTT,CASSLGGLTEAFF
TRBJ1-1,TRBV5-1,-,-,TGCGCCAGCAACTCGATGGCAGGGTCGAACACTGAAGCTTTCTTT,CASNSMAGSNTEAFF
TRBJ1-6,TRBV6-2/TRBV6-3,-,-,TGTGCCAGCAGCCAACCAGGGTCTGGTTCACCCCTCCACTTT,CASSQPGSGSPLHF
TRBJ1-5,TRBV2,TRBD1,-,TGTGCCAGCAGTGAGGGGACAGGGTATCAGCCCCAGCATTTT,CASSEGTGYQPQHF
TRBJ1-1,TRBV6-2/TRBV6-3,-,-,TGTGCCAGCAGTTACCCCCAGGGCGTGAACACTGAAGCTTTCTTT,CASSYPQGVNTEAFF
TRBJ1-1,TRBV19,-,-,TGTGCCAGTAGTCCCGGGACAGAAGCTTTCTTT,CASSPGTEAFF
TRBJ2-6,TRBV19,TRBD1,once,TGTGCCAGTAGTAAAGGGACAGGGACAGGGTCTGGGGCCAACGTCCTGACTTTC,CASSKGTGTGSGANVLTF
TRBJ1-3,TRBV5-6,TRBD1,few,TGTGCCAGCAGCCCCGGGACAGATGTATTCTCTGGAAACACCATATATTTT,CASSPGTDVFSGNTIYF
TRBJ1-4,TRBV5-1,TRBD1,-,TGCGCCAGCAGCTCCCGGACAGGGACTAATGAAAAACTGTTTTTT,CASSSRTGTNEKLFF
TRBJ1-6,TRBV15,-,-,TGTGCCACCAGCAGTAACTTAAGGGGGTTCTATTCACCCCTCCACTTT,CATSSNLRGFYSPLHF
TRBJ1-2,TRBV18,TRBD1,-,TGTGCCAGCTCACCGGCCGGGACAGGGGACTATGGCTACACCTTC,CASSPAGTGDYGYTF
TRBJ1-1,TRBV6-2/TRBV6-3,-,-,TGTGCCAGCAGCCATATGAACACTGAAGCTTTCTTT,CASSHMNTEAFF
TRBJ1-5,TRBV18,-,-,TGTGCCAGCTCAGCCACAGTTAATAGCAATCAGCCCCAGCATTTT,CASSATVNSNQPQHF
TRBJ1-2,TRBV19,-,-,TGTGCCAGTAAACTCGAGGTTGGGGAGAATGGCTACACCTTC,CASKLEVGENGYTF
TRBJ1-2,TRBV4-1,-,few,TGCGCCAGCAGCCAAGATGACAGTAACTATGGCTACACCTTC,CASSQDDSNYGYTF
TRBJ1-6,TRBV6-1,-,-,TGTGCCAGCAGTGAAGGGGGGGGCCGTTCACCCCTCCACTTT,CASSEGGGRSPLHF
TRBJ2-7,TRBV9,-,-,TGTGCCAGCAGCGCGTCCTACGAGCAGTACTTC,CASSASYEQYF
TRBJ1-1,TRBV12-3/TRBV12-4,-,-,TGTGCCAGCAGTTTTGCGCAGAACACTGAAGCTTTCTTT,CASSFAQNTEAFF
TRBJ1-6,TRBV6-1,-,-,TGTGCCAGCAGTGAAGGGCAGACCTATAATTCACCCCTCCACTTT,CASSEGQTYNSPLHF
TRBJ2-3,TRBV27,TRBD2,-,TGTGCCAGCAGTTTAGGGGCCGGGACTAGCGGGGGGGCAAGCACAGATACGCAGTATTTT,CASSLGAGTSGGASTDTQYF
TRBJ1-1,TRBV5-6,-,-,TGTGCCAGCAGCTTTATGGGTCGGGATCTTAACACTGAAGCTTTCTTT,CASSFMGRDLNTEAFF
TRBJ1-6,TRBV7-9,TRBD1,-,TGTGCCAGCAGCTTAGCGACAGGGCCTTCACCCCTCCACTTT,CASSLATGPSPLHF
TRBJ2-5,TRBV3-1/TRBV3-2,TRBD2,-,TGTGCCAGCAGCCCGGGACTAGCGGGGGGGCAGGAGACCCAGTACTTC,CASSPGLAGGQETQYF
TRBJ1-2,TRBV6-5,-,once,TGTGCCAGCCGATGGGAGTCTGGCTACACCTTC,CASRWESGYTF
TRBJ2-2,TRBV16,TRBD1,-,TGTGCCAGCAGCCAATCGGGACAGGGAACGACCGGGGAGCTGTTTTTT,CASSQSGQGTTGELFF
TRBJ2-3,TRBV4-1,-,few,TGCGCCAGCAGCCCCCTCGTGACGCTGGAGGGTATTAGCACAGATACGCAGTATTTT,CASSPLVTLEGISTDTQYF
TRBJ1-6,TRBV30,-,-,TGTGCCTGGAGTTATCGCAGCTATAATTCACCCCTCCACTTT,CAWSYRSYNSPLHF
TRBJ1-2,TRBV5-1,TRBD1,-,TGCGCCAGCAGCGACCCTGGGACAGCTAACTATGGCTACACCTTC,CASSDPGTANYGYTF
TRBJ1-2,TRBV9,TRBD1,-,TGTGCCAGCAGCCAAGTACCCGGGACAGGGGCAACCTACACCTTC,CASSQVPGTGATYTF
TRBJ2-5,TRBV7-9,TRBD1,-,TGTGCCAGCAGCTGGCCGGGACAGACGTACCAAGAGACCCAGTACTTC,CASSWPGQTYQETQYF
TRBJ2-5,TRBV7-9,TRBD2,once,TGTGCCAGCAGACCTAGCGGGGGAGAGACCCAGTACTTC,CASRPSGGETQYF
TRBJ1-2,TRBV2,-,-,TGTGCCAGCAGTGAAGGGCAGGGGTATGGCTATGGCTACACCTTC,CASSEGQGYGYGYTF
TRBJ1-5,TRBV9,-,-,TGTGCCAGCAGCGTAGCAGAGACAGGGCCCCAGCATTTT,CASSVAETGPQHF
TRBJ2-2,TRBV2,TRBD1,-,TGTGCCAGCAGTAGAACAACAGGGGTCGGGGAGCTGTTTTTT,CASSRTTGVGELFF
TRBJ1-5,TRBV6-2/TRBV6-3,-,-,TGTGCCAGCAGCCGAGGTCCTCCCGGTCAGCCCCAGCATTTT,CASSRGPPGQPQHF
TRBJ2-5,TRBV4-1,TRBD1,-,TGCGCCAGCAGCCAGCCGGGACAGGGGAAAGAGACCCAGTACTTC,CASSQPGQGKETQYF
TRBJ2-7,TRBV20-1,-,-,TGCAGTGCAAGGGGGAACGACGAGCAGTACTTC,CSARGNDEQYF
TRBJ1-2,TRBV5-5,-,-,TGTGCCAGCAGCTTCAGTTTTAACTATGGCTACACCTTC,CASSFSFNYGYTF
TRBJ2-7,TRBV13,TRBD1,-,TGTGCGACCGGGACAGGGCGGACCTACGAGCAGTACTTC,CATGTGRTYEQYF
TRBJ2-5,TRBV3-1/TRBV3-2,-,once,TGTGCCAGCAGCCAAGAAAGCTGGGAGACCCAGTACTTC,CASSQESWETQYF
TRBJ1-5,TRBV5-8,TRBD1,-,TGTGCCAGCAGATCGGGACAGCATAGCAATCAGCCCCAGCATTTT,CASRSGQHSNQPQHF
TRBJ1-5,TRBV6-5,-,-,TGTGCCAGCAGTTACTCGTTCGGGAGCAATCAGCCCCAGCATTTT,CASSYSFGSNQPQHF
TRBJ1-1,TRBV7-7,-,-,TGTGCTAGCAGCCCCCCACAATCCTTCTCGGAAGCTTTCTTT,CASSPPQSFSEAFF
TRBJ2-7,TRBV19,TRBD2,-,TGTGCCAGTAGTATAGGTCCAGCGGGGGCCGACTACGAGCAGTACTTC,CASSIGPAGADYEQYF
TRBJ2-7,TRBV14,-,-,TGTGCCAGCAGCCAAAGCCCTCCAGGGCAAGTAAGCTACGAGCAGTACTTC,CASSQSPPGQVSYEQYF
TRBJ1-3,TRBV4-1,-,-,TGCGCCAGCAGCCAAAGCGTGGCGGGCCAGGGGAGAAACACCATATATTTT,CASSQSVAGQGRNTIYF
TRBJ1-1,TRBV6-5,TRBD1,-,TGTGCCAGCGTCGTTAAGGGACAGGGAGCTTTCTTT,CASVVKGQGAFF
TRBJ1-2,TRBV19,TRBD1,-,TGTGCCAGTAGTATTGGGCGGGACAGCTATGGCTACACCTTC,CASSIGRDSYGYTF
TRBJ2-5,TRBV3-1/TRBV3-2,-,-,TGTGCCAGCAGCCAAGCCAGCGGACGACAAGAGACCCAGTACTTC,CASSQASGRQETQYF
TRBJ1-2,TRBV7-2,TRBD1,-,TGTGCCAGCAGCTTAAACCAGGGGGCCCACTATGGCTACACCTTC,CASSLNQGAHYGYTF
TRBJ1-1,TRBV18,-,-,TGTGCCAGCTCCGTGGCCACTGAAGCTTTCTTT,CASSVATEAFF